This is a list of T cell receptor beta chains from one sample in a study of blood T cell repertoires in COVID-19. TCRdb keeps only in-frame clones here, not all; method: immunoSEQ multiplex PCR. This sample has 200,000 or so clones; around 88% occur once, and the top ten carry around 2.5%. The sequenced sample consisted of PBMCs or T cells enriched from blood (not recorded which). The receptors were sampled from a woman aged 40 to 50 with acute COVID-19. Both conserved end residues are part of each CDR3. The D gene is left open where the match is weak. Clone size appears in some rows only: once, few, many, or a class for an expanded clone.

V	J	size	D	DNA	CDR3
TRBV24-1	TRBJ1-5	NA	TRBD1	TGTGCCACCAGTGAAGGGCTAGGGGGCGCGACCTATAGCAATCAGCCCCAGCATTTT	CATSEGLGGATYSNQPQHF
TRBV6-5	TRBJ2-1	NA	NA	TGTGCCAGCTCCCTCCTGACAGACAATGAGCAGTTCTTC	CASSLLTDNEQFF
TRBV6-2/TRBV6-3	TRBJ2-5	NA	TRBD2	TGTGCCAGCAGTTACGGGACTAGCGGGGGGCTGGAGACCCAGTACTTC	CASSYGTSGGLETQYF
TRBV11-2	TRBJ2-2	NA	NA	TGTGCCAGCAGCTCCCGATTCGAATTTATACAGGGTGACACCGGGGAGCTGTTTTTT	CASSSRFEFIQGDTGELFF
TRBV7-9	TRBJ1-2	NA	NA	TGTGCCAGCAGCTTATCGGAGGCTTCCTATGGCTACACCTTC	CASSLSEASYGYTF
TRBV10-1	TRBJ2-1	NA	NA	TGCGCCAGCAGTGAGTACAGACAGTACAATGAGCAGTTCTTC	CASSEYRQYNEQFF
TRBV6-5	TRBJ2-4	NA	NA	TGTGCCAGCGGAATTACTCGAGGAGCGGAAAACATTCAGTACTTC	CASGITRGAENIQYF
TRBV11-2	TRBJ1-2	NA	NA	TGTGCCAGCAGCTTAGGGCCCCCACCGAGCGGGGACTACACCTTC	CASSLGPPPSGDYTF
TRBV19	TRBJ1-1	NA	TRBD1	TGTGCCAGTAGTAAGGGACAGGGGGAGAACACTGAAGCTTTCTTT	CASSKGQGENTEAFF
TRBV5-6	TRBJ2-7	NA	NA	TGTGCCAGCAGCCCCCGAACTTCCCCTGACGAGCAGTACTTC	CASSPRTSPDEQYF
TRBV6-2/TRBV6-3	TRBJ1-5	NA	TRBD1	TGTGCCAGCAGTCCCGACAGGGGGCCATATAGCAATCAGCCCCAGCATTTT	CASSPDRGPYSNQPQHF
TRBV30	TRBJ2-6	NA	TRBD1	TGTGCCTGCGGGACAGGGGGAAGCTCTGGGGCCAACGTCCTGACTTTC	CACGTGGSSGANVLTF
TRBV4-3	TRBJ1-5	few	NA	TGCGCCAGCAGCTTGGAGACCAATCAGCCCCAGCATTTT	CASSLETNQPQHF
TRBV3-1/TRBV3-2	TRBJ1-6	few	NA	TGTGCCAGCAGCCCCACATATAATTCACCCCTCCACTTT	CASSPTYNSPLHF
TRBV2	TRBJ2-2	few	NA	TGTGCCAGCAGCGATACAAGGGGGTCCGGGGAGCTGTTTTTT	CASSDTRGSGELFF
TRBV4-3	TRBJ1-2	NA	NA	TGCGCCAGCAGCCAAGATGGGGCAGGGAGCTACACCTTC	CASSQDGAGSYTF
TRBV30	TRBJ1-2	NA	TRBD1	TGTGCCTGGAGTGCCCCGGACAGGGGGCATTATGGCTACACCTTC	CAWSAPDRGHYGYTF
TRBV9	TRBJ1-6	NA	NA	TGTGCCAGCAGCGTAGAACGGGGGGCCCTCCACTTT	CASSVERGALHF
TRBV7-2	TRBJ2-2	NA	NA	TGTGCCAGCAGCTTGAAACTAGCTGGAACCGGGGAGCTGTTTTTT	CASSLKLAGTGELFF
TRBV2	TRBJ1-1	NA	TRBD1	TGTGCCAGCAGTGAAGAGACAGGGTCCACTGAAGCTTTCTTT	CASSEETGSTEAFF
TRBV27	TRBJ1-1	NA	NA	TGTGCCAGCAGTTTCGGGGGGGCTGGCACTGAAGCTTTCTTT	CASSFGGAGTEAFF
TRBV19	TRBJ2-5	NA	TRBD1	TGTGCCAGTAGTATAGGGGACAGTGGGTCGGAGACCCAGTACTTC	CASSIGDSGSETQYF
TRBV7-8	TRBJ1-2	NA	NA	TGTGCCAGCAGCTTAGGGGCAGGGAACTATGGCTACACCTTC	CASSLGAGNYGYTF
TRBV29-1	TRBJ1-2	once	NA	TGCAGCGTTGATGGAGTCAGGGGCGGTGGCTACACCTTC	CSVDGVRGGGYTF
TRBV7-8	TRBJ1-5	NA	NA	TGTGCCAGCAGCCGAGGGACATTGGGAAATCAGCCCCAGCATTTT	CASSRGTLGNQPQHF
TRBV7-9	TRBJ2-7	NA	TRBD1	TGTGCCAGCAGCCCCGCAAAAGGGACAGCTCCCTACGAGCAGTACTTC	CASSPAKGTAPYEQYF
TRBV5-6	TRBJ1-2	NA	TRBD1	TGTGCCAGCAGCTTGTCCTATCGACAGGGAGCTAACTATGGCTACACCTTC	CASSLSYRQGANYGYTF
TRBV5-1	TRBJ1-6	NA	NA	TGCGCCAGCAGCTTGGACAGGATGAATTCACCCCTCCACTTT	CASSLDRMNSPLHF
TRBV7-9	TRBJ2-1	NA	TRBD2	TGTGCCAGCAGCTGGGGGGGAGGTGAGCAGTTCTTC	CASSWGGGEQFF
TRBV2	TRBJ1-5	NA	NA	TGTGCCACTCGAGAGAAGCGGGGGAGCAATCAGCCCCAGCATTTT	CATREKRGSNQPQHF
TRBV7-9	TRBJ2-6	NA	NA	TGTGCCAGCAGCCCGAGAGGGGGGGCCAACGTCCTGACTTTC	CASSPRGGANVLTF
TRBV2	TRBJ1-5	NA	TRBD1	TGTGCCAGCCGACAGGGTTATAGCAATCAGCCCCAGCATTTT	CASRQGYSNQPQHF
TRBV27	TRBJ1-3	once	NA	TGTGCCAGCAGTTCCCGGGACAGAAACACCATATATTTT	CASSSRDRNTIYF